Below, 13 T cell receptor beta chains from the same sample are listed, as sequenced in a study of blood T cell repertoires in COVID-19. Measured with immunoSEQ multiplex PCR; TCRdb has only the in-frame clones, and not every one. The sample has about 240,000 clones, approximately 90% seen once. Sequencing used peripheral blood. The receptor set was obtained from a man in his 60s who had recovered from COVID-19.

The CDR3 sequence is CASSLSPVYGYTF. The CDR3 nucleotides are TGTGCCAGCAGTTTGAGCCCCGTCTATGGCTACACCTTC. This chain joins TRBV28 and TRBJ1-2; no clear D gene. Trimming shortened V by 3 bases and J by 4 bases, and 9 bases separated the two germline ends. Germline V CDR1 and CDR2: MDHEN, SYDVKM. The CDR3 loop spans 13 amino acids.

The count of this clone is one. The chain's CDR3 is CAIRPDSLLYEQYF. The DNA for the CDR3 is TGTGCCATCAGACCGGACAGTCTCCTTTACGAGCAGTACTTC. V gene TRBV10-3 combines with J gene TRBJ2-7; D possibly corresponds to TRBD1 (6 bases). Germline V gene data show CDR1 as ENHRY and CDR2 as SYGVKD. The length of the CDR3 is 14 residues. Deletions cut 6 bases from V and 4 bases from J, with 16 bases between.

The table lists this clone with a few counts. This sequence joins TRBV11-2 and TRBJ2-3; tentative D call: TRBD1 (7 bases). This CDR3 is built from 16 residues. Germline CDR1 and CDR2: SGHAT and FQNNGV. The V gene lost 6 bases and the J gene lost 2 bases, with 18 bases spanning the gap. The CDR3 reads CASRRLRGRSTDTQYF. CDR3 sequence (DNA): TGTGCCAGCAGACGCCTCAGGGGGAGGTCCACAGATACGCAGTATTTT.

The rearrangement joins TRBV5-1 to TRBJ2-7; D remains unclear. Trimming removed 0 bases from V and 5 bases from J, with 3 bases in between. Germline-derived CDR1 and CDR2 are SGHRS and YFSETQ. The CDR3 is made up of 11 amino acids. The CDR3 sequence: CASSLEHEQYF. DNA for the CDR3: TGCGCCAGCAGCTTGGAGCACGAGCAGTACTTC. The full variable domain, rest sourced from reference TRBV5-1 and TRBJ2-7, is KAGVTQTPRYLIKTRGQQVTLSCSPISGHRSVSWYQQTPGQGLQFLFEYFSETQRNKGNFPGRFSGRQFSNSRSEMNVSTLELGDSALYLCASSLEHEQYFGPGTRLTVT.

CDR3 DNA: TGCAGCGTTGAGATCGCTAGGTTAACCAGGACCCAGTACTTC. Translating it yields CSVEIARLTRTQYF. V gene TRBV29-1 combines with J gene TRBJ2-5; no clear D. The ends were cut back, 3 bases at V and 7 bases at J, with 18 bases in the middle. This CDR3 has 14 amino acids. The germline V gene encodes CDR1 SQVTM and CDR2 ANQGSEA.

The chain recombines TRBV29-1 with TRBJ2-1, with D uncertain. V was pared by 4 bases and J by 9 bases, with 10 bases between. The CDR3 has 11 residues. Germline V gene lookup returns CDR1 SQVTM and CDR2 ANQGSEA. CDR3 nucleotide sequence: TGCAGCGTTGGAATTAGAGCTGAGCAGTTCTTC. Protein sequence: CSVGIRAEQFF.

The chain is built from TRBV24-1 and TRBJ2-5; 8 bases are a match to TRBD1. The CDR3 sequence is 18 residues long. Germline CDR1 and CDR2: KGHDR and SFDVKD. The ends lost 3 bases at V and 0 bases at J; junction bases unmatched: 11. DNA of the CDR3: TGTGCCACCAGTGATGCGACAGGGGCTGGTCCCCACCAAGAGACCCAGTACTTC. The encoded protein is CATSDATGAGPHQETQYF.

The CDR3, as DNA: TGTGCCAGCAGTTACGGCGGGAGCTTAGCCAAAAACATTCAGTACTTC. The encoded protein is CASSYGGSLAKNIQYF. The chain recombines TRBV6-6 with TRBJ2-4, with TRBD2 matching over 7 bases. CDR1 and CDR2 from the germline V gene are MNHNY and SVGAGI (reference sequence). The CDR3 totals 16 residues. The ends lost 2 bases at V and 0 bases at J; junction bases unmatched: 4.

The chain has TRBV10-3 and TRBJ2-1; TRBD2 matches 10 bases. This CDR3 spans 14 amino acids. Germline V gene lookup returns CDR1 ENHRY and CDR2 SYGVKD. V shed 7 bases, J shed 6 bases, and the junction held 6 bases outside the gene matches. The CDR3 nucleotides are TGTGCCATCAAGGAACTAGCGGGGCCCAATGAGCAGTTCTTC. Its translation: CAIKELAGPNEQFF.

This chain's CDR3 is CASSLDGVGLAGSSYEQYF. CDR3 nucleotides: TGTGCCAGCAGCTTAGACGGGGTTGGGCTAGCGGGATCCTCCTACGAGCAGTACTTC. The chain couples TRBV11-2 to TRBJ2-7, with 9 positions matching TRBD2. Trimming at V came to 0 bases and at J to 0 bases, leaving 12 bases not matched to a gene. Per the germline V gene, CDR1 is SGHAT and CDR2 is FQNNGV. CDR3 length: 19 residues.

This clone was seen once. The chain uses TRBV3-1 (or the pseudogene TRBV3-2) and TRBJ2-1; D ambiguous. Trimming stripped 4 bases from V and 2 bases from J, with 21 bases between. Germline CDR1 LGHDT, CDR2 YNNKEL (reference sequence). The CDR3 extends over 18 amino acids. The CDR3 loop is CASSPLGSWLPPYNEQFF. The CDR3 region has the DNA TGTGCCAGCAGCCCTCTCGGTAGCTGGCTTCCACCCTACAATGAGCAGTTCTTC.

V usage is TRBV19 and J usage is TRBJ1-5, with 10 bases lining up with TRBD1. Germline values: CDR1 LNHDA, CDR2 SQIVND (reference sequence). The ends lost 5 bases at V and 3 bases at J; junction bases unmatched: 4. This CDR3 spans 15 amino acids. The DNA for the CDR3 is TGTGCCAGTAGTCTCGACAGGGGGCACAATCAGCCCCAGCATTTT. Its translation: CASSLDRGHNQPQHF.

The chain has TRBV5-1 and TRBJ1-6, with TRBD1 as a possible D gene (5 bases). The CDR3 totals 17 residues. CDR1 and CDR2 (germline): SGHRS, YFSETQ. The V gene lost 0 bases and the J gene lost 0 bases, with 10 bases spanning the gap. Here the CDR3 DNA reads TGCGCCAGCAGCTTGGGGGGCTTAAGCTCCTATAATTCACCCCTCCACTTT. It translates to CASSLGGLSSYNSPLHF.